This is a list of T cell receptor beta chains from one sample in a study of T cell responses to AZD1222 COVID-19 vaccine. The method was immunoSEQ multiplex PCR; TCRdb's version includes in-frame clones alone and lacks a portion of them. The sample contains 100,000 to 150,000 clones, 92% of which appear only once. The material sequenced was peripheral blood, taken on day 0 of AZD1222 vaccination. These receptors were taken from an adult in good health. Each CDR3 is given with its conserved first and last residue. A D gene is named only where the DNA matches it firmly. Some rows have no size entry. The others give once, few or many, or a class for an expanded clone.

D	V	J	size	CDR3	DNA
.	TRBV5-1	TRBJ2-7	.	CASSLSQTGSYEQYF	TGCGCCAGCAGCTTGTCCCAGACAGGATCCTACGAGCAGTACTTC
.	TRBV18	TRBJ1-3	.	CASSPGMLGGGNTIYF	TGTGCCAGCTCACCAGGGATGCTTGGAGGAGGAAACACCATATATTTT
.	TRBV14	TRBJ1-1	few	CASSQDLDMADTEAFF	TGTGCCAGCAGCCAAGATCTCGACATGGCGGACACTGAAGCTTTCTTT
TRBD1	TRBV3-1/TRBV3-2	TRBJ1-4	.	CASSQTGQGRGEKLFF	TGTGCCAGCAGCCAGACTGGACAGGGACGGGGTGAAAAACTGTTTTTT
TRBD2	TRBV2	TRBJ2-1	.	CASSVGLAGYNEQFF	TGTGCCAGCAGTGTTGGCCTAGCGGGCTACAATGAGCAGTTCTTC
.	TRBV19	TRBJ2-1	few	CASSIEGDIDNEQFF	TGTGCCAGTAGTATAGAGGGGGACATAGACAATGAGCAGTTCTTC
.	TRBV19	TRBJ1-4	.	CASSDSGSLNEKLFF	TGTGCCAGTAGTGACTCGGGGTCTCTTAATGAAAAACTGTTTTTT
TRBD2	TRBV13	TRBJ2-1	.	CASSPKSGRPYNEQFF	TGTGCCAGCAGCCCCAAAAGCGGGAGGCCCTACAATGAGCAGTTCTTC
.	TRBV2	TRBJ2-2	.	CASRTQGGSTGELFF	TGTGCCAGCAGGACCCAGGGGGGGAGCACCGGGGAGCTGTTTTTT
.	TRBV9	TRBJ2-2	.	CASSDGGVTGELFF	TGTGCCAGCAGCGACGGAGGAGTCACCGGGGAGCTGTTTTTT
.	TRBV2	TRBJ2-1	.	CASSVSAGGEQFF	TGTGCCAGCAGTGTATCGGCCGGGGGTGAGCAGTTCTTC
.	TRBV19	TRBJ2-2	.	CASSTGRLTGELFF	TGTGCCAGTAGTACGGGCCGCCTCACCGGGGAGCTGTTTTTT
.	TRBV5-1	TRBJ1-4	.	CASSFGGSGDLFF	TGCGCCAGCAGCTTCGGGGGGTCTGGGGATCTGTTTTTT
TRBD2	TRBV3-1/TRBV3-2	TRBJ2-1	.	CASSQAVAGVNNEQFF	TGTGCCAGCAGCCAAGCAGTAGCGGGCGTAAACAATGAGCAGTTCTTC
.	TRBV27	TRBJ2-1	once	CASSFSNSPQFF	TGTGCCAGCAGTTTTTCCAACTCGCCGCAGTTCTTC
.	TRBV27	TRBJ1-4	once	CASSSGRWGKLFF	TGTGCCAGCAGTTCCGGTAGGTGGGGAAAACTGTTTTTT
TRBD1	TRBV29-1	TRBJ1-4	.	CSVRHRGLGEKLFF	TGCAGCGTGCGACACAGGGGTTTAGGGGAAAAACTGTTTTTT
TRBD1	TRBV5-1	TRBJ1-2	.	CASRPPTGGPIYGYTF	TGCGCCAGCAGACCGCCCACAGGGGGCCCGATCTATGGCTACACCTTC
TRBD2	TRBV14	TRBJ2-5	once	CASSQAPPLGRPQYF	TGTGCCAGCAGCCAAGCCCCCCCCCTCGGGAGGCCCCAGTACTTC
TRBD1	TRBV5-5	TRBJ2-5	.	CASSLDRGSETQYF	TGTGCCAGCAGCTTAGACAGGGGTTCCGAGACCCAGTACTTC
.	TRBV7-8	TRBJ2-2	.	CASSSLRGGTGELFF	TGTGCCAGCAGCTCCCTTCGAGGGGGCACCGGGGAGCTGTTTTTT
TRBD2	TRBV30	TRBJ2-3	.	CAWSPQRESLYF	TGTGCCTGGAGTCCCCAGCGGGAGAGTCTGTATTTT
.	TRBV7-9	TRBJ2-3	.	CASSLGGRDTDTQYF	TGTGCCAGCAGCTTAGGTGGCAGAGACACAGATACGCAGTATTTT
TRBD1	TRBV5-1	TRBJ2-3	once	CASSLDRGRTDTQYF	TGCGCCAGCAGCTTGGACAGGGGGCGCACAGATACGCAGTATTTT
.	TRBV27	TRBJ2-6	.	CASSLKPSGANVLTF	TGTGCCAGCAGTTTAAAGCCCTCTGGGGCCAACGTCCTGACTTTC
.	TRBV18	TRBJ1-6	.	CASSPQGQGHSPLHF	TGTGCCAGCTCACCACAGGGGCAGGGGCATTCACCCCTCCACTTT
.	TRBV7-8	TRBJ2-4	.	CASSLVANKNIQYF	TGTGCCAGCAGCCTCGTAGCGAACAAAAACATTCAGTACTTC
.	TRBV13	TRBJ1-2	.	CASSLGYGYTF	TGTGCCAGCAGCTTAGGGTATGGCTACACCTTC
TRBD2	TRBV3-1/TRBV3-2	TRBJ2-3	.	CASSETSGRPDTQYF	TGTGCCAGCAGCGAAACTAGCGGGAGACCAGATACGCAGTATTTT
.	TRBV10-1	TRBJ1-1	.	CASSEPTGNTEAFF	TGCGCCAGCAGTGAGCCCACAGGGAACACTGAAGCTTTCTTT
TRBD2	TRBV5-1	TRBJ2-3	.	CASSLGLAGADTQYF	TGCGCCAGCAGCCTTGGACTAGCGGGCGCAGATACGCAGTATTTT
.	TRBV21-1	TRBJ2-7	.	CASSKAEDRDHEQYF	TGTGCCAGCAGCAAAGCAGAGGACAGGGACCACGAGCAGTACTTC
.	TRBV3-1/TRBV3-2	TRBJ2-2	.	CASSPEQYTGELFF	TGTGCCAGCAGCCCCGAGCAGTACACCGGGGAGCTGTTTTTT
TRBD1	TRBV4-1	TRBJ1-1	.	CASSLIPGQRMNTEAFF	TGCGCCAGCAGCCTCATACCGGGACAGCGGATGAACACTGAAGCTTTCTTT
TRBD1	TRBV6-5	TRBJ1-2	.	CASSLLGQGRAYTF	TGTGCCAGCAGCTTACTCGGACAGGGACGAGCCTACACCTTC
.	TRBV21-1	TRBJ2-1	.	CASSKGVLWLASDNEQFF	TGTGCCAGCAGCAAAGGGGTCTTATGGCTAGCGAGTGACAATGAGCAGTTCTTC
TRBD1	TRBV3-1/TRBV3-2	TRBJ1-3	.	CASSPRQGFSGNTIYF	TGTGCCAGCAGCCCTCGACAGGGGTTCTCTGGAAACACCATATATTTT
.	TRBV7-9	TRBJ2-7	.	CASSHPPTGLGEQYF	TGTGCCAGCAGCCATCCCCCTACAGGGCTAGGGGAGCAGTACTTC
.	TRBV10-3	TRBJ2-7	.	CATATAPNPYEQYF	TGTGCCACGGCGACAGCTCCAAACCCCTACGAGCAGTACTTC
TRBD1	TRBV6-5	TRBJ1-2	.	CASSNRGGGYGYTF	TGTGCCAGCAGCAACAGGGGAGGGGGGTATGGCTACACCTTC
.	TRBV5-6	TRBJ1-2	.	CASTIQGTGGYTF	TGTGCCAGCACGATACAGGGCACAGGGGGCTACACCTTC
TRBD2	TRBV2	TRBJ2-3	.	CASTWTSGSSLPDTQYF	TGTGCCAGCACTTGGACTAGCGGGAGTTCCCTCCCAGATACGCAGTATTTT
.	TRBV12-3/TRBV12-4	TRBJ2-7	once	CASTLGSSYEQYF	TGTGCCAGCACCTTGGGATCGTCCTACGAGCAGTACTTC
.	TRBV7-9	TRBJ1-1	once	CASSLVAVNTEAFF	TGTGCCAGCAGCTTAGTTGCGGTGAACACTGAAGCTTTCTTT